These 32 T cell receptor beta chains were all obtained from the same sample, sequenced in a study of T cells in localized non-small cell lung cancer. Sequenced by immunoSEQ multiplex PCR; TCRdb stores in-frame clones only, minus some. The sample holds around 2,100 clones, roughly 26% seen once. The material was normal lung tissue next to the tumor, obtained before any cancer treatment. The receptors come from a female donor over 55 with stage I lung adenocarcinoma.

The gene calls are TRBV28 and TRBJ1-2; the D is unclear. V lost 6 bases and J lost 4, with 12 bases in between. Germline CDR1 MDHEN, CDR2 SYDVKM. This CDR3 region has 13 residues. The CDR3 sequence: CASRPPRSYGYTF. As DNA, the CDR3 is TGTGCCAGCAGGCCACCACGCAGCTATGGCTACACCTTC.

This clone is large within its sample. The CDR3 protein is CASSWTATEAFF. CDR3 sequence (DNA): TGTGCCAGTAGTTGGACAGCCACTGAAGCTTTCTTT. The chain has TRBV19 and TRBJ1-1; weak D call: TRBD1 (6 bases). CDR1 and CDR2 from the germline V gene are LNHDA and SQIVND (reference sequence). The CDR3 has 12 residues. The ends were cut back, 5 bases at V and 4 bases at J, with 8 bases in the middle.

This clone was detected only a few times. The rearrangement links TRBV9 to TRBJ1-4; no reliable D call. The CDR3 spans 15 residues. With 2 bases removed from V and 7 bases from J, the gap between germline ends came to 15 bases. Germline CDR1 SGDLS, CDR2 YYNGEE. The DNA for the CDR3 is TGTGCCAGCAGCGTTGTAGGTGCCCGAGGTGAAAAACTGTTTTTT. Translating gives CASSVVGARGEKLFF.

This clone was seen more than once but under ten times. J is TRBJ2-1 and V is TRBV18; TRBD1 agrees at 8 bases. CDR3 size: 15 residues. Germline values: CDR1 KGHSH, CDR2 LQKENI. With V trimmed by 2 bases and J by 4 bases, 4 bases remained unmatched. The CDR3 is CASSPGQGPYNEQFF. For the CDR3, the DNA is TGTGCCAGCTCACCAGGACAGGGACCATACAATGAGCAGTTCTTC.

This clone was seen a single time. Other DNA sequences in this specimen translate into the identical CDR3. This chain connects TRBV5-1 to TRBJ1-3, with a weak D call TRBD1 (5 bases). This CDR3 has 14 residues. The germline V gene has CDR1 SGHRS and CDR2 YFSETQ. V dropped 1 base and J dropped 0 bases, with 5 bases sitting between them. The CDR3, as DNA: TGCGCCAGCAGCTTGAGGGGCTCTGGAAACACCATATATTTT. As protein: CASSLRGSGNTIYF.

This clone has a handful of counts. The gene calls are TRBV7-6 and TRBJ1-2, with TRBD1 identical over 7 bases. Trimming took 4 bases from V and 2 from J; bases not matched to a gene: 10. The CDR3 has 16 residues. Per germline, CDR1 SGHVS and CDR2 FNYEAQ. The chain's CDR3 is CASSSPRTGWNYGYTF. For the CDR3, the DNA is TGTGCCAGCAGCTCTCCGAGGACAGGCTGGAACTATGGCTACACCTTC.

In this sample, this clone turned up a few times. The V gene is TRBV7-5, the J gene TRBJ2-7; the table's D call, TRBD1, was not checked against the DNA. TRBV7-5 corresponds to a pseudogene. The CDR3 consists of 16 residues. CDR3 DNA sequence: TGTGCCAGCAGCCCATCCGACAGGGTGATGTCCTACGAGCAGTACTTC. This encodes CASSPSDRVMSYEQYF.

This clone was found a few times. This CDR3 is CATSRGLVVGDTDTQYF. CDR3 DNA: TGTGCCACCAGCAGAGGACTAGTGGTAGGGGACACAGATACGCAGTATTTT. The J gene is TRBJ2-3, the V gene TRBV15; a weak D match, TRBD2 (6 bases). The germline CDR1 and CDR2 sequences are LNHNV and YYDKDF (reference sequence). Trimming took off 1 base at V and 2 bases at J, with 16 bases between the two ends. The CDR3 length is 17 residues.

The chain is built from TRBV6-8 and TRBJ1-4; tentative D call: TRBD1 (5 bases). Trimming removed 4 bases from V and 11 bases from J, with 11 bases in between. The CDR3 is made up of 12 amino acids. The germline gives CDR1 MNHGY, CDR2 SAAAGT. CDR3 loop: CASSWDLGKLFF. DNA of the CDR3: TGTGCCAGCAGTTGGGACCTGGGGAAACTGTTTTTT.

The chain carries TRBV19 and TRBJ1-1, with D possibly TRBD1 on 6 matching bases. Germline values: CDR1 LNHDA, CDR2 SQIVND (reference sequence). Trimming stripped 7 bases from V and 4 bases from J, with 22 bases between. The CDR3 is 16 amino acids. CDR3 coding DNA: TGTGCCAGTAAGCGGACAGACGGAGTAGGGGTCACTGAAGCTTTCTTT. As protein: CASKRTDGVGVTEAFF.

This clone was seen a handful of times. The chain carries TRBV1 and TRBJ1-5. TRBV1 represents a pseudogene. The CDR3 totals 17 residues. CDR3 nucleotide sequence: TGCGCCAGCAGCCCCTTCCCAGCTGGCACAAGCAATCAGCCCCAGCATTTT. As protein: CASSPFPAGTSNQPQHF.

V and J are TRBV6-8 and TRBJ1-2; possible D gene TRBD1, 5 bases. Germline V CDR1 and CDR2: MNHGY, SAAAGT. The CDR3 extends over 13 amino acids. V lost 4 bases and J lost 2, with 8 bases in between. The DNA of the CDR3 is TGTGCCAGCAGTTTTGACAGAAACTATGGCTACACCTTC. Its translation: CASSFDRNYGYTF.

This chain links TRBV9 with TRBJ2-1, with D possibly being TRBD1 or TRBD2 (5 bases each). V gave up 4 bases and J gave up 10 bases, with 12 bases separating them. Germline CDR1 reads SGDLS; CDR2 reads YYNGEE. The CDR3 covers 12 residues. The CDR3 is CASSPGDGEQFF. The CDR3 DNA follows: TGTGCCAGCAGCCCCGGGGACGGGGAGCAGTTCTTC.

This clone has more than one count but fewer than ten. V and J are TRBV9 and TRBJ1-2; possibly TRBD1 for D (5 bases). V was cut by 5 bases and J by 0 bases, with 17 bases left in between. Germline V gene data show CDR1 as SGDLS and CDR2 as YYNGEE. This CDR3 contains 16 residues. This CDR3 reads CASSEKVRTTNYGYTF. The CDR3 DNA follows: TGTGCCAGCAGTGAAAAAGTAAGGACAACTAACTATGGCTACACCTTC.

The sample holds a few counts of this clone. The chain is built from TRBV11-3 and TRBJ2-1; the D gene is possibly TRBD1 (5 bases). This CDR3 spans 15 amino acids. The germline gives CDR1 SGHNT, CDR2 YENEEA. V lost 8 bases to trimming and J lost 3 bases, with 17 bases between them. DNA of the CDR3: TGTGCCAGCGCCCAGGGCCCTGGAGTCTACAATGAGCAGTTCTTC. This gives the protein CASAQGPGVYNEQFF.

The chain employs TRBV19 and TRBJ2-2; no firm D call. CDR3 length equals 14 residues. The V gene lost 3 bases and the J gene lost 4 bases, with 9 bases spanning the gap. Germline V lookup: CDR1 LNHDA, CDR2 SQIVND (reference sequence). The CDR3 nucleotides are TGTGCCAGTAGTATGGTCTTCCCCACCGGGGAGCTGTTTTTT. Protein sequence: CASSMVFPTGELFF.

This clone has a handful of counts. This chain uses TRBV28 with TRBJ1-4; a weak D match, TRBD1 (5 bases). With 5 bases removed from V and 8 bases from J, the gap between germline ends came to 18 bases. Germline V lookup: CDR1 MDHEN, CDR2 SYDVKM. This CDR3 region has 15 residues. For the CDR3, the DNA is TGTGCCAGCAGTCCCCCCGGGACCGGGAGAGAAAAACTGTTTTTT. It specifies CASSPPGTGREKLFF.

By share, this clone counts as medium-sized. The chain has TRBV11-3 and TRBJ1-2; 9 bases fit TRBD1. CDR3 size: 16 residues. Germline V gives CDR1 SGHNT, CDR2 YENEEA. V shed 5 bases, J shed 8 bases, and the junction held 15 bases outside the gene matches. The CDR3 spells CASSRDRVGGTRGYTF. In DNA, the CDR3 is TGTGCCAGCAGCCGGGACAGGGTAGGAGGAACTAGAGGCTACACCTTC.

This clone was seen only a few times. The chain joins TRBV6-8 to TRBJ1-4; a possible D gene is TRBD1 (6 bases). CDR1 and CDR2 (germline): MNHGY, SAAAGT. The germline V and J ends were trimmed by 5 bases and 0 bases, with 13 bases remaining between them. This CDR3 has 16 amino acids. The CDR3 is CASSTAGATTNEKLFF. The CDR3 DNA reads as TGTGCCAGCAGTACTGCAGGGGCCACAACTAATGAAAAACTGTTTTTT.

V is TRBV29-1 and J is TRBJ1-2; D may be TRBD1 (5 bases). CDR1 and CDR2 (germline): SQVTM, ANQGSEA. Trimming cost V 3 bases and J 4 bases, with 9 bases left between them. The CDR3 sequence is 12 residues long. CDR3 amino acids: CSVDAGLYGYTF. The CDR3 DNA follows: TGCAGCGTTGATGCGGGACTCTATGGCTACACCTTC.

This clone was observed a few times. The chain couples TRBV7-7 to TRBJ1-4; tentative D call: TRBD1 (6 bases). The germline gives CDR1 SSHAT, CDR2 FNYEAQ (reference sequence). Trimming pared 7 bases from V and 6 bases from J, leaving 15 bases between. The CDR3 length is 14 residues. The CDR3 nucleotides are TGTGCCAGCACCTCAGAGGGGGGTTATGAAAAACTGTTTTTT. Protein: CASTSEGGYEKLFF.

This rearrangement joins TRBV28 to TRBJ1-4, with a tentative D call TRBD1 (6 bases). The ends were cut back, 6 bases at V and 0 bases at J, with 11 bases in the middle. The CDR3 totals 15 residues. Per the germline V gene, CDR1 is MDHEN and CDR2 is SYDVKM. CDR3 DNA: TGTGCCAGCAGGTTACAGGGAGCAACTAATGAAAAACTGTTTTTT. Protein product: CASRLQGATNEKLFF.

This clone turned up a few times. A read error may account for a junction end that differs from germline. CDR3 sequence reads: CASSVDWGNIQYF. The CDR3 coding sequence is TGTGCCAGTAGCGTAGACTGGGGAAACATTCAGTACTTC. The rearrangement links TRBV9 to TRBJ2-4, with D possibly TRBD2 on 5 matching bases. Germline CDR1 is SGDLS and CDR2 is YYNGEE. The CDR3 length is 13 residues. The full variable domain, rest sourced from reference TRBV9 and TRBJ2-4, is DSGVTQTPKHLITATGQRVTLRCSPRSGDLSVYWYQQSLDQGLQFLIQYYNGEERAKGNILERFSAQQFPDLHSELNLSSLELGDSALYFCASSVDWGNIQYFGAGTRLSVL.

This clone qualifies as hyperexpanded. The chain has TRBV6-8 and TRBJ1-1, with a weak D call TRBD1 (6 bases). Germline CDR1 MNHGY, CDR2 SAAAGT. The CDR3 consists of 13 residues. V was clipped by 7 bases and J by 4 bases, with 13 bases between them. CDR3 residues: CASNSQGITEAFF. CDR3 DNA: TGTGCCAGCAATAGCCAGGGGATCACTGAAGCTTTCTTT.

The rearrangement uses TRBV19 and TRBJ1-1; TRBD1 matches at 9 bases. The CDR3 runs 14 residues. After removal of 7 bases from V and 2 bases from J, the junction contained 5 bases not matched to a gene. CDR1 and CDR2 (germline): LNHDA, SQIVND (reference sequence). The CDR3 DNA is TGTGCCAGTACTTCAACAGGGGGCAACACTGAAGCTTTCTTT. Its protein is CASTSTGGNTEAFF.

The chain carries TRBV11-3 and TRBJ2-1; 7 bases map to TRBD2. Germline V gene sequence: CDR1 SGHNT, CDR2 YENEEA. The V and J ends lost 2 bases and 7 bases, in that order; junction bases with no gene match: 8. This CDR3 is built from 15 residues. CDR3: CASSLNRGGGNEQFF. Here the CDR3 DNA reads TGTGCCAGCAGCTTAAATCGCGGGGGAGGAAATGAGCAGTTCTTC. Supplemented by reference TRBV11-3 and TRBJ2-1, the full variable domain reads EAGVVQSPRYKIIEKKQPVAFWCNPISGHNTLYWYLQNLGQGPELLIRYENEEAVDDSQLPKDRFSAERLKGVDSTLKIQPAELGDSAVYLCASSLNRGGGNEQFFGPGTRLTVL.

This clone has only a few counts. This chain uses TRBV6-1 with TRBJ2-1, with D perhaps given as TRBD1 or TRBD2 (5 bases each). The germline CDR1 and CDR2 sequences are MNHNS and SASEGT. Trimming removed 1 base from V and 9 bases from J, with 13 bases in between. The CDR3 runs 14 residues. CDR3 protein: CASSEGDGLLEQFF. CDR3 sequence (DNA): TGTGCCAGCAGTGAAGGGGACGGTCTCCTTGAGCAGTTCTTC.

CDR3 loop: CASSLAAAYEQYF. The CDR3 DNA reads TGCGCCAGCAGCTTGGCCGCGGCCTACGAGCAGTACTTC. V usage is TRBV23-1 and J usage is TRBJ2-7; no clear D. TRBV23-1 is an open reading frame, and its role is uncertain. CDR3 length equals 13 residues. Trimming removed 6 bases from V and 2 bases from J, with 11 bases in between.

About this clone itself: At one of its ends the junction is not consistent with the germline gene, which may arise from a read error. This chain joins TRBV6-8 and TRBJ1-1, with D uncertain. Germline V CDR1 and CDR2: MNHGY, SAAAGT. The CDR3 loop spans 16 amino acids. CDR3 in amino acids: CAISARSRSANIEAFF. DNA for the CDR3: TGTGCCATCAGTGCCAGGAGCCGGTCAGCCAACATTGAAGCTTTCTTT.

In this sample, this clone is large (0.1 to 1%). The sample carries other DNA sequences with the same CDR3. This chain connects TRBV5-1 to TRBJ1-3; D unresolved. This CDR3 has 14 residues. Germline lookup yields CDR1 SGHRS and CDR2 YFSETQ. V lost 1 base and J lost 0, with 5 bases in between. DNA of the CDR3: TGCGCCAGCAGCTTGCGCGGCTCTGGAAACACCATATATTTT. This codes for CASSLRGSGNTIYF. Full variable domain (rest looked up from reference TRBV5-1 and TRBJ1-3): KAGVTQTPRYLIKTRGQQVTLSCSPISGHRSVSWYQQTPGQGLQFLFEYFSETQRNKGNFPGRFSGRQFSNSRSEMNVSTLELGDSALYLCASSLRGSGNTIYFGEGSWLTVV.

By share of the sample, this clone is hyperexpanded. The chain has TRBV19 and TRBJ1-1; D is perhaps TRBD1 (6 bases). CDR1 and CDR2 from the germline V gene are LNHDA and SQIVND (reference sequence). The length of the CDR3 is 13 residues. Trimming cost V 6 bases and J 7 bases, with 15 bases left between them. The CDR3 DNA reads as TGTGCCAGTAGCCTGGGCTGGACAGTTGAAGCTTTCTTT. Its protein product is CASSLGWTVEAFF.

This sequence joins TRBV28 and TRBJ2-7; D tentatively fits TRBD1 or TRBD2 (5 bases each). Trimming left V 7 bases short and J 8 bases short, with 15 bases between. This CDR3 is built from 12 residues. Per germline, CDR1 MDHEN and CDR2 SYDVKM. The CDR3, as DNA: TGTGCCAGCACGCCCCCCCGGGGCAAGCAGTACTTC. It yields the protein CASTPPRGKQYF.